This TCR beta chain appears in the sequencing data of a study of CD8 T cells in Susac syndrome. V lost 5 bases to trimming and J lost 5 bases; unmatched junction nucleotides: 4. The CDR3 contains 14 residues. Germline CDR1 KGHDR, CDR2 SFDVKD. Random hexamers were used to reverse transcribe roughly 0.5 to 1 ug of RNA. TCRdb fed the immunoSEQ multiplex PCR reads into MiXCR, producing one record per CDR3 protein. This table holds some 160,000 distinct CDR3 sequences, around 95% found once. V usage is TRBV24-1 and J usage is TRBJ2-2; 7 bases map to TRBD1. This clonotype was obtained from a human donor with multiple sclerosis. The specimen was CD8+ T cells from PBMCs. The DNA of the CDR3 is TGTGCCACCAGTGCCACAGGGGATACCGGGGAGCTGTTTTTT. This sequence encodes CATSATGDTGELFF.